This entry is about one T cell receptor beta chain. This sample was included in a study of blood T cell repertoires in COVID-19. Study overall: Donors in the United States, Italy and Spain gave samples during acute or convalescent COVID-19.

Per germline, CDR1 MDHEN and CDR2 SYDVKM. This CDR3 is built from 13 residues. Trimming cost V 4 bases and J 3 bases, with 10 bases left between them. Authors' methods: Cell counts per sample came from amplifying reference gene primers. Libraries were prepared by immunoSEQ multiplex PCR; TCRdb keeps only in-frame clonotypes and omits some of them. The D gene and trimming were derived from the DNA, and the V and J assignments and clone size from that table. The sample contains approximately 79,000 clones, around 84% of which appear only once. The sequencing input was peripheral blood. This chain connects TRBV28 to TRBJ2-7; D not certain. This clonotype was sampled from a woman in her forties or fifties with acute or convalescent COVID-19. Written as DNA, the CDR3 is TGTGCCAGCAGTTCGCCGGTTATCTACGAGCAGTACTTC. Translated: CASSSPVIYEQYF.